A single sample gave rise to the 25 T cell receptor beta chains below, sequenced in a study of blood T cells in healthy people across ages. The use of a sample-barcoded 5' primer and a J-beta primer mix characterized a second PCR of about 7 to 12 cycles. Using its own MiXCR run on the 5' RACE reads, TCRdb lists one record per CDR3 protein. The data contain almost 1 million distinct CDR3 sequences, 51% of them singletons. Sequencing was performed on blood. These receptors were obtained from a woman aged 60-75 years in good health.

This clonotype was recorded a few times. The chain employs TRBV14 and TRBJ2-3; D unclear. V was pared by 0 bases and J by 6 bases, with 7 bases between. The CDR3 runs 13 residues. Germline V gene data show CDR1 as SGHDN and CDR2 as FVKESK. The CDR3 protein is CASSQDMGDTQYF. In DNA form, the CDR3 reads TGTGCCAGCAGCCAAGATATGGGGGATACGCAGTATTTT.

This clonotype was counted a few times. The V call is TRBV9, the J call TRBJ2-5; D possibly corresponds to TRBD2 (5 bases). The ends were cut back, 8 bases at V and 0 bases at J, with 14 bases in the middle. CDR3 length: 14 amino acids. Looked up from germline, CDR1 is SGDLS and CDR2 is YYNGEE. CDR3 DNA: TGTGCCAGTTCCGTCGGGAACGACCAAGAGACCCAGTACTTC. Translating gives CASSVGNDQETQYF.

This sequence joins TRBV3-1 and TRBJ2-3, with 11 nucleotides matching TRBD2. The junction had 10 bases not matched to a gene; V was cut back by 0 bases and J by 8 bases. Germline CDR1 and CDR2: LGHDT and YNNKEL (reference sequence). This CDR3 is 17 amino acids long. In DNA, the CDR3 is TGTGCCAGCAGCCAAGAGATAGCGGGAGGGCCCTTGGCTACGCAGTATTTT. Amino acids: CASSQEIAGGPLATQYF.

The V gene is TRBV20-1, the J gene TRBJ2-3, with 9 bases matching TRBD2. V was clipped by 3 bases and J by 0 bases; unmatched bases: 4. The CDR3 is 15 amino acids. Germline CDR1 is DFQATT and CDR2 is SNEGSKA (reference sequence). CDR3 DNA: TGCAGTGCTAGGGTAGCGGGAGTCAGCACAGATACGCAGTATTTT. Its protein product is CSARVAGVSTDTQYF.

The V call is TRBV20-1, the J call TRBJ2-1; 9 bases align to TRBD2. Germline trimming cut 1 base from V and 7 bases from J; bases unmatched to any gene: 8. Per the germline V gene, CDR1 is DFQATT and CDR2 is SNEGSKA (reference sequence). The CDR3 extends over 15 amino acids. CDR3 in amino acids: CSARARSGSINEQFF. The DNA of the CDR3 is TGCAGTGCTAGAGCCCGTAGCGGGAGCATAAATGAGCAGTTCTTC.

This chain connects TRBV7-2 to TRBJ2-1; 7 positions agree with TRBD2. Trimming took 5 bases from V and 4 from J; bases not matched to a gene: 8. Germline CDR1 SGHTA, CDR2 FQGNSA. The CDR3 covers 15 residues. Here the CDR3 DNA reads TGTGCCAGCAGCCGCCCCGGGACTACGTACAATGAGCAGTTCTTC. It yields the protein CASSRPGTTYNEQFF.

This clonotype was observed a handful of times. V is TRBV12-3 or TRBV12-4 and J is TRBJ2-3; possible D gene TRBD2, 6 bases. The V end lost 2 bases, the J end lost 0 bases, and 9 bases lay between the germline ends. The CDR3 extends over 15 amino acids. The CDR3 loop is CASSLSRGSTDTQYF. In DNA form, the CDR3 reads TGTGCCAGCAGTTTAAGTCGGGGGAGCACAGATACGCAGTATTTT.

This clonotype was observed a handful of times. This chain links TRBV10-3 with TRBJ2-7; D gene uncertain. V shed 2 bases and J shed 5 bases, with 7 bases lying between them. Germline assignment: CDR1 ENHRY and CDR2 SYGVKD. This CDR3 has 12 amino acids. The CDR3 is CAISELTNEQYF. As DNA, the CDR3 is TGTGCCATCAGTGAGCTCACCAACGAGCAGTACTTC.

This chain uses TRBV7-8 with TRBJ2-1; TRBD1 or TRBD2 may be the D gene (6 bases each). The CDR3 is 17 amino acids. V was pared by 1 base and J by 0 bases, with 13 bases between. In germline, CDR1 is SGHVS, CDR2 FQNEAQ. CDR3 residues: CASSLGGARSSYNEQFF. The DNA of the CDR3 is TGTGCCAGCAGCTTAGGGGGGGCTAGGAGCTCCTACAATGAGCAGTTCTTC.

The CDR3 nucleotides are TGCAGCGTTGGTGCACAGGGGTACGCCGGGGAGCTGTTTTTT. Its translation: CSVGAQGYAGELFF. The rearrangement uses TRBV29-1 and TRBJ2-2; TRBD1 matches 7 bases. Germline V gene sequence: CDR1 SQVTM, CDR2 ANQGSEA. This CDR3 comprises 14 residues. V lost 4 bases, J lost 6 bases, and 8 bases stayed unmatched.

This clonotype has only a few counts. This chain uses TRBV12-3 or TRBV12-4 with TRBJ2-5, with D possibly matching TRBD2 (6 bases). The V end was cut by 3 bases, the J end by 5 bases, with 22 bases between. This CDR3 is 17 amino acids long. As DNA, the CDR3 is TGTGCCAGCAGTTTTTGGGACTTCCAATTTTCGTCGGAGACCCAGTACTTC. Protein: CASSFWDFQFSSETQYF.

The chain carries TRBV5-1 and TRBJ2-3; weak D call: TRBD2 (5 bases). V shed 5 bases and J shed 5 bases, with 24 bases lying between them. This CDR3 is 17 amino acids long. The germline CDR1 and CDR2 sequences are SGHRS and YFSETQ. The CDR3 coding sequence is TGCGCCAGCAGGACGATACTCGGGGTGGGGTCGGTAGATACGCAGTATTTT. Translating it yields CASRTILGVGSVDTQYF.

The rearrangement joins TRBV10-3 to TRBJ2-3; D may be TRBD2 (6 bases). The V end lost 8 bases, the J end lost 5 bases, and 14 bases lay between the germline ends. The germline gives CDR1 ENHRY, CDR2 SYGVKD. This CDR3 has 13 residues. CDR3 residues: CAIRPSGEDTQYF. In DNA, the CDR3 is TGTGCCATCCGGCCCTCGGGGGAAGATACGCAGTATTTT.

J is TRBJ1-5 and V is TRBV12-3 or TRBV12-4, with unresolved D. The CDR3 length is 14 residues. Trimming took off 4 bases at V and 2 bases at J, with 9 bases between the two ends. Written as DNA, the CDR3 is TGTGCCAGCAGTTCCTCGGGTCGCAATCAGCCCCAGCATTTT. As protein: CASSSSGRNQPQHF.

This clonotype was picked up a small number of times. The CDR3 nucleotides read TGTGCCACGTCTGCTTTATCAGGGAAGGATACGCAGTATTTT. It codes for CATSALSGKDTQYF. The gene calls are TRBV10-3 and TRBJ2-3; a weak D match, TRBD1 (5 bases). The CDR3 is 14 amino acids. Germline-derived CDR1 and CDR2 are ENHRY and SYGVKD. V was cut by 10 bases and J by 6 bases, with 20 bases left in between.

J is TRBJ2-4 and V is TRBV7-2; TRBD1 is a possible D gene (6 bases). The ends were cut back, 5 bases at V and 8 bases at J, with 19 bases in the middle. The germline V gene has CDR1 SGHTA and CDR2 FQGNSA. This CDR3 is 15 amino acids long. CDR3 coding DNA: TGTGCCAGCAGCAAAGGCTTACAGGGAATAGACATTCAGTACTTC. Amino acid sequence: CASSKGLQGIDIQYF.

The rearrangement links TRBV9 to TRBJ1-2; TRBD1 might be the D (5 bases). CDR3 length equals 16 residues. Between the trimmed V and J ends, which lost 4 bases and 6 bases, there was a span of 22 bases. The germline V gene encodes CDR1 SGDLS and CDR2 YYNGEE. The CDR3 protein is CASSPSDGTFPHGYTF. As DNA, the CDR3 is TGTGCCAGCAGCCCGAGTGACGGGACCTTCCCTCATGGCTACACCTTC.

CDR3 protein: CSVDKDADTQYF. The DNA for the CDR3 is TGCAGCGTTGATAAGGACGCAGATACGCAGTATTTT. V usage is TRBV29-1 and J usage is TRBJ2-3, with D uncertain. Germline lookup yields CDR1 SQVTM and CDR2 ANQGSEA. Trimming stripped 3 bases from V and 4 bases from J, with 8 bases between. The CDR3 covers 12 residues.

This rearrangement joins TRBV5-1 to TRBJ2-1; D gene ambiguous. Germline lookup yields CDR1 SGHRS and CDR2 YFSETQ. Trimming removed 7 bases from V and 0 bases from J, with 11 bases in between. The CDR3 is 14 amino acids. The CDR3 DNA reads TGCGCCAGCTTTTGGTCTAGCTCCTACAATGAGCAGTTCTTC. Residues: CASFWSSSYNEQFF.

In its sample, this clonotype was seen a few times. This chain uses TRBV27 with TRBJ2-7; unclear D gene. V lost 2 bases and J 5 bases, leaving 10 bases between the germline ends. The CDR3 totals 13 residues. Germline CDR1 reads MNHEY; CDR2 reads SMNVEV (reference sequence). The CDR3 DNA reads as TGTGCCAGCAGTTTAGAGATAGAGGACGAGCAGTACTTC. Its translation is CASSLEIEDEQYF.

The chain joins TRBV7-2 to TRBJ2-7; unclear D gene. Germline CDR1 SGHTA, CDR2 FQGNSA. This CDR3 spans 13 amino acids. Trimming pared 7 bases from V and 9 bases from J, leaving 19 bases between. The CDR3 region has the DNA TGTGCCAGCAAGAGTTACGGCCCGGCGAGGCAGTACTTC. Amino acid sequence: CASKSYGPARQYF.

The chain links TRBV9 to TRBJ2-1; D uncertain. The V end lost 4 bases, the J end lost 9 bases, and 8 bases lay between the germline ends. The CDR3 loop spans 11 amino acids. Germline V gene sequence: CDR1 SGDLS, CDR2 YYNGEE. CDR3 nucleotides: TGTGCCAGCAGCTCCACGGTTGAGCAGTTCTTC. Translated, it gives CASSSTVEQFF.

The chain carries TRBV19 and TRBJ2-1; 9 bases match TRBD2. J gave up 4 bases and V 6 bases, and 7 bases lay outside the gene matches. Germline values: CDR1 LNHDA, CDR2 SQIVND (reference sequence). The CDR3 length is 15 residues. CDR3 in DNA: TGTGCCAGTAGCCACGGACTAGCGCCATACAATGAGCAGTTCTTC. Translated: CASSHGLAPYNEQFF.

V is TRBV4-1 and J is TRBJ2-1, with D unresolved. Trimming cost V 2 bases and J 5 bases, with 19 bases left between them. The germline gives CDR1 MGHRA, CDR2 YSYEKL. The CDR3 spans 17 residues. Here the CDR3 reads CASSQLSSNRVNNEQFF. The CDR3 nucleotides are TGCGCCAGCAGCCAATTGAGCTCCAATAGGGTCAACAATGAGCAGTTCTTC.

This clonotype was seen once. This chain connects TRBV28 to TRBJ2-7; D tentatively reads TRBD1 or TRBD2 (6 bases each). This CDR3 region has 14 residues. Per germline, CDR1 MDHEN and CDR2 SYDVKM. Trimming removed 5 bases at V and 5 bases at J, with 16 bases between. CDR3 protein: CASSKRGVFDEQYF. CDR3 sequence (DNA): TGTGCCAGCAGTAAAAGGGGGGTCTTCGACGAGCAGTACTTC.